This TCR beta chain was recorded in a study of cytomegalovirus exposure and HLA in healthy donors. Regarding the study as a whole: One variant, a missense change in DCLRE1C, was linked in a later analysis to TCR beta V- and J-gene trimming. Listed as cytomegalovirus-associated were approximately 160 TCR beta chains. In a later analysis, at a false discovery rate of 0.05, 17,000 or so TCR beta sequences were associated with HLA alleles.

Notes on this clone: The antigen remains undetermined.

This CDR3 region has 12 residues. With 3 bases clipped from V and 7 bases from J, the junction kept 2 bases outside the gene matches. The germline V gene encodes CDR1 MNHEY and CDR2 SMNVEV (reference sequence). It was with 60 Vbeta and 13 Jbeta primers that the PCR ran. The protocol was immunoSEQ multiplex PCR, while the TCRdb copy is restricted to in-frame clones and leaves out a portion. The repertoire holds some 110,000 clones, with about 70% as singletons. This sequence was found in a man younger than 40 in good health and CMV-seropositive. The chain is built from TRBV27 and TRBJ2-7, with 8 bases matching TRBD1. What was sequenced was PBMCs. The CDR3 coding sequence is TGTGCCAGCAGTTTCAGGGGGCGAGAGCAGTACTTC. It encodes CASSFRGREQYF.